The text below deals with one T cell receptor beta chain. Its antigen remains unidentified. This sample is part of a study of shared clonotypes between healthy human individuals. Regarding the study as a whole: Sharing across a few donors was seen in 4% to 6.5% of naive CD4 clonotypes.

Clones were sequenced by immunoSEQ multiplex PCR, and TCRdb holds only the in-frame ones, with some missing. The sample has approximately 2.5 million clones, 90% to 95% seen once; the top ten hold over 0.12%. Germline lookup yields CDR1 SGHTA and CDR2 FQGTGA. V lost 2 bases, J lost 4 bases, and 11 bases lay in between. The CDR3 length is 14 residues. The chain couples TRBV7-3 to TRBJ1-1; maybe TRBD1 (5 bases). Specimen: naive CD4+ T cells sorted from blood. Subset specified: CD45RA+ positively selected. This TCR derives from a man between 18 and 29 years old in good health. CDR3 sequence reads: CASSLSGGATEAFF. The CDR3 DNA is TGTGCCAGCAGCTTATCCGGGGGAGCCACTGAAGCTTTCTTT.